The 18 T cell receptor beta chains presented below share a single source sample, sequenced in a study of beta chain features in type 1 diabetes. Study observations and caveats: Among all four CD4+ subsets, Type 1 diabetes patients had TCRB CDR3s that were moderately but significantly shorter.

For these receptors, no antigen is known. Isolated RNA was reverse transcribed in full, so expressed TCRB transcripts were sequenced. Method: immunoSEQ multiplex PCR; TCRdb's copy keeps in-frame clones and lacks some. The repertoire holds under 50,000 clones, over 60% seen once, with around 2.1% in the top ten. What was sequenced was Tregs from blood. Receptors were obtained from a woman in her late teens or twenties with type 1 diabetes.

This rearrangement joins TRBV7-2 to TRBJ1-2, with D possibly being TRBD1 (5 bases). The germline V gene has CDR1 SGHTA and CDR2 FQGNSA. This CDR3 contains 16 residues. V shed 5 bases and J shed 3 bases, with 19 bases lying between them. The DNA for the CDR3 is TGTGCCAGCAGCCCCGGGGCCCCCTGGGACTACTATGGCTACACCTTC. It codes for CASSPGAPWDYYGYTF.

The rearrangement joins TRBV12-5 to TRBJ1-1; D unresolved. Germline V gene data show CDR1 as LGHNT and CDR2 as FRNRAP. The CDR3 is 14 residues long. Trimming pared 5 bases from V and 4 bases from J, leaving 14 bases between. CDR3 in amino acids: CASGVPGRATEAFF. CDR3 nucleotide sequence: TGTGCTAGTGGTGTCCCTGGGAGGGCCACTGAAGCTTTCTTT.

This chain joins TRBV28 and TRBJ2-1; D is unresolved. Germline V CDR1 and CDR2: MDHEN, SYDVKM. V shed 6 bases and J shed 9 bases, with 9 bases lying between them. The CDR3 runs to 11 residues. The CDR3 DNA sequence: TGTGCCAGCAGCCACCCACTTGAGCAGTTCTTC. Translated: CASSHPLEQFF.

The CDR3 DNA reads as TGTGCCAGCAGTTACCAGGATACGACCGGGGAGCTGTTTTTT. This encodes CASSYQDTTGELFF. The chain joins TRBV6-6 to TRBJ2-2; D is unclear. CDR3 length equals 14 residues. Germline V gene lookup returns CDR1 MNHNY and CDR2 SVGAGI (reference sequence). The ends were cut back, 2 bases at V and 5 bases at J, with 9 bases in the middle.

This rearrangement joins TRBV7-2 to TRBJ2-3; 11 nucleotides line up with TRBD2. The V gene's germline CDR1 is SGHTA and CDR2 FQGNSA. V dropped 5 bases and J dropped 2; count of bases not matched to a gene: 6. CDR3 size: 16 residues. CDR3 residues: CASSARLAGYTDTQYF. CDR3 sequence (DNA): TGTGCCAGCAGCGCAAGACTAGCGGGGTACACAGATACGCAGTATTTT.

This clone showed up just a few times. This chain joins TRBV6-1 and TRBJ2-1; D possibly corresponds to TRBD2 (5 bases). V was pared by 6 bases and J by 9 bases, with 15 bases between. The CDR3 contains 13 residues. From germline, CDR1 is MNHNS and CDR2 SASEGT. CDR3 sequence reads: CASSPNLALEQFF. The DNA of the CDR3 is TGTGCCAGCAGCCCCAATCTAGCACTTGAGCAGTTCTTC.

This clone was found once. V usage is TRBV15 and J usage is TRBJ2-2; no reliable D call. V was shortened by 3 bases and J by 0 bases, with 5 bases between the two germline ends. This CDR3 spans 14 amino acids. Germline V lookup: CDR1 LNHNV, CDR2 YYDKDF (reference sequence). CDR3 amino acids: CATSRAPNTGELFF. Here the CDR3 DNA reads TGTGCCACCAGCAGGGCACCGAACACCGGGGAGCTGTTTTTT.

The CDR3 region has the DNA TGTGCCAGCAGTTATCGGGGGGTCAACACCGGGGAGCTGTTTTTT. This sequence encodes CASSYRGVNTGELFF. The rearrangement links TRBV6-5 to TRBJ2-2; TRBD2 matches at 7 bases. CDR3 length: 15 residues. Germline loops: CDR1 MNHEY, CDR2 SVGAGI. J lost 2 bases, V lost 3 bases, and 3 bases had no gene match.

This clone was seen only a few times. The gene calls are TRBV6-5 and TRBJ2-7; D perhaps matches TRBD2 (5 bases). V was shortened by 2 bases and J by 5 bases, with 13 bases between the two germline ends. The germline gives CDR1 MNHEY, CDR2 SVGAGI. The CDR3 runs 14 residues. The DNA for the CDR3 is TGTGCCAGCAGTTACGGGTGGTCGGGGAACGAGCAGTACTTC. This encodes CASSYGWSGNEQYF.

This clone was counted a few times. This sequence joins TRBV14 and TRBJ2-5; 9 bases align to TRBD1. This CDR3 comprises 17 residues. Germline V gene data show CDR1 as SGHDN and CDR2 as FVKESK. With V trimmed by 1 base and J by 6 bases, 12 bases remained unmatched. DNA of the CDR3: TGTGCCAGCAGCCAAGGGGGACCGGGACAGGGCGCGAAGACCCAGTACTTC. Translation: CASSQGGPGQGAKTQYF.

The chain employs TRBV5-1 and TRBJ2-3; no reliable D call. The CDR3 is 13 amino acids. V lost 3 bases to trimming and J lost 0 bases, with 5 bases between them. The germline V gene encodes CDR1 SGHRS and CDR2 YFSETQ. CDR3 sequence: CASSSGSTDTQYF. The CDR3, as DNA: TGCGCCAGCAGCTCCGGGAGCACAGATACGCAGTATTTT.

CDR3 loop: CASSSGGAQYF. The CDR3 DNA sequence: TGTGCCAGCAGCTCCGGGGGGGCCCAGTACTTC. The chain combines TRBV11-2 with TRBJ2-5, with 8 bases fitting TRBD2. Germline V gives CDR1 SGHAT, CDR2 FQNNGV. This CDR3 has 11 residues. The junction had 1 base not matched to a gene; V was cut back by 4 bases and J by 9 bases.

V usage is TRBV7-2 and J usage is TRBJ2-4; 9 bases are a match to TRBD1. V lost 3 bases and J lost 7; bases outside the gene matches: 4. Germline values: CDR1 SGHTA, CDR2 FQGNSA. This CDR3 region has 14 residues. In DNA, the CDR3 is TGTGCCAGCAGCTTTCGAACAGGGGGCAACATTCAGTACTTC. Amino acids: CASSFRTGGNIQYF.

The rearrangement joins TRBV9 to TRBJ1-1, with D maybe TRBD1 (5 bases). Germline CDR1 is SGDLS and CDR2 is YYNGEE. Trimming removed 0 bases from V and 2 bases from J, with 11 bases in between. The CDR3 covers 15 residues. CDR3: CASSVGGRANTEAFF. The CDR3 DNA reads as TGTGCCAGCAGCGTAGGGGGCAGAGCTAACACTGAAGCTTTCTTT.

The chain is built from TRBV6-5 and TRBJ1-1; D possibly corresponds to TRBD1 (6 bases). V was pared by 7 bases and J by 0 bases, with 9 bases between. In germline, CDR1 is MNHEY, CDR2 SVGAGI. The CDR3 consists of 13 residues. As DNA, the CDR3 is TGTGCCAGCACTGGACAGCTGAACACTGAAGCTTTCTTT. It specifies CASTGQLNTEAFF.

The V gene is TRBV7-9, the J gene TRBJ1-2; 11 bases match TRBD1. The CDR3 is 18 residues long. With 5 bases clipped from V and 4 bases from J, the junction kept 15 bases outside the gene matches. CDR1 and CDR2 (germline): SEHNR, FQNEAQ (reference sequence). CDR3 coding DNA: TGTGCCAGCAGCCCCACCGGGACAGGGGGAGAGAGGAGCTATGGCTACACCTTC. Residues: CASSPTGTGGERSYGYTF.

The CDR3 bases are TGTGCCAGCTCACCTGACAGGGGAATGATGGGTCAAGAGACCCAGTACTTC. Protein sequence: CASSPDRGMMGQETQYF. This chain connects TRBV18 to TRBJ2-5, with 8 bases identical to TRBD1. Germline CDR1 reads KGHSH; CDR2 reads LQKENI. The CDR3 totals 17 residues. J was trimmed by 2 bases and V by 3 bases; bases with no gene match: 11.

CDR3 coding DNA: TGTGCCAGCAGCTGGACAGGGGGCAACACCGGGGAGCTGTTTTTT. Translation: CASSWTGGNTGELFF. This chain links TRBV7-6 with TRBJ2-2, with 11 bases lining up with TRBD1. With 4 bases clipped from V and 2 bases from J, the junction kept 0 bases outside the gene matches. In germline, CDR1 is SGHVS, CDR2 FNYEAQ. The CDR3 is made up of 15 amino acids.